This T cell receptor beta chain derives from a study of T cells in Graves' hyperthyroidism and ophthalmopathy (dated by TCRdb to the late 2010s). For the study in its entirety: Peripheral blood samples were taken at the time of initial diagnosis, prior to any treatment. To identify distinguishing TCR V-J signatures, a discovery cohort of some 100 patients was used, comprising 40 to 45 with Graves' ophthalmopathy and some 60 with stable Graves' hyperthyroidism. In addition, the study compared T-cell repertoires in thyroid tissue and in blood from roughly six Graves' hyperthyroidism patients. Whether ophthalmopathy could be predicted prospectively was tested in an independent validation cohort made up of some 20 hyperthyroidism patients plus 17 patients who later progressed to ophthalmopathy. The roughly 99 discovery patients were divided at random into training and test sets in a 7:3 ratio. After sampling, hyperthyroidism patients received methimazole starting at 30 mg daily, and ophthalmopathy patients received high-dose intravenous methylprednisolone. The paper describes TCR Vbeta CDR3 sequencing of some 130 peripheral blood samples, made up of approximately 40 ophthalmopathy patients, approximately 76 hyperthyroidism patients and roughly 17 progressor patients.

The TCR beta CDR3 regions were amplified from RNA transcripts. The first round of RT-PCR for the TCR CDR3 was performed with the HTBI primer set and the Qiagen OneStep RT-PCR kit. The libraries were constructed in a second round of multiplex PCR and then size-selected and purified. Libraries were sequenced paired-end with 100 bp reads on an Illumina HiSeq2000. Concerning the study's data processing: SOAPnuke was used to process the raw data, throwing out any read that contained adapters or uncalled bases, had a mean Phred below 15, or lacked an exact constant-primer or identifier match. High-quality paired reads were merged with COPE v1.2.5, and unique nucleotide sequences were defined as clonotypes. MiTCR v1.1 was used to align the clonotypes against IMGT TRBV, TRBD and TRBJ reference segments. The analysis was restricted to V-J combinations with a frequency above 0.0001, which together covered about 99% of the repertoires. A TCS score was defined as the ratio of F50 (clonal expansion) to E x V (chaos), with BLOSUM62-based TCRdist applied between CDR3 peptides within each V-J. Welch's t-statistics and random forest reduced fewer than 550 V-J features to 13, which were used in a naive Bayes classifier (R e1071). The similarity between thyroid and blood repertoires was quantified using the Morisita-Horn index. Using fastp trimming at Q25 and MiXCR clonotype assembly, TCRdb reanalyzed the public sequencing data and kept in-frame beta chains. All rows with the same CDR3 protein become a single entry with the most common DNA and genes. None of the V and J calls come from the authors' own analysis; TCRdb made them. The sample data list about 840,000 distinct CDR3 sequences, and approximately 40% of these were observed just once. The ten most abundant clones make up about 8.9% of the sample.

The trim is 5 bases for V and 4 bases for J, with a gap of 14 bases between the germline ends. The germline V gene specifies SNHLY as CDR1 and FYNNEI as CDR2. The CDR3 covers 14 residues, taking in both the cysteine and the phenylalanine. Only the CDR3 part of the read is kept: 42 bases, read in frame from the first base. Ten or more counts support this clonotype. Its recognized antigen is unknown. Within one base of it there is no much larger clone, and no base qualities were kept. What the authors observed across the whole study: No statistical method was used to set the sample size in advance, and investigators knew the group allocation. A 13 V-J signature model separated ophthalmopathy from stable hyperthyroidism, with about 88% sensitivity and roughly 84% specificity in cross-validation and 80%/75% in testing. In validation, progression to ophthalmopathy was predicted by the model with 70% to 71% sensitivity and approximately 78% specificity, a median of about 6 months before onset. Blood samples also contained most of the expanded thyroid clonotypes (frequency above 0.001), which suggests that blood repertoires may reflect thyroid immune responses.

Stable Graves' hyperthyroidism was defined as the absence of progression to ophthalmopathy over 18 months of follow-up. The hyperthyroidism patients were between 18 and 65 years old and newly diagnosed, with a disease duration of less than 2 months. Patients with uncontrolled infections, other autoimmune diseases, pregnancy or lactation were excluded. Diagnoses were established on the basis of clinical symptoms, serum thyroxine and TRAb, thyroid ultrasound, and orbital computed tomography. PBMCs were separated from over 9 ml of fresh peripheral blood using Ficoll-Paque density gradient centrifugation. Total RNA was extracted with Trizol reagent, and quality was checked on an Agilent 2100 Bioanalyzer.

This clonotype originated in a man between 18 and 35 years old with Graves' hyperthyroidism. The sequencing sample was made of blood. The rearrangement combines TRBV2 with TRBJ1-1; the D gene cannot be resolved reliably. The DNA is as follows: TGTGCCAGCAGTACGGGATACCGAGGCACTGAAGCTTTCTTT. This translates into CASSTGYRGTEAFF.